This T cell receptor (beta chain) was captured in a study of cytomegalovirus exposure and HLA in healthy donors. Study-wide results and caveats: A reported reduction in N-insertions relative to the approximately 640-donor mean was seen in an Asian-associated ancestry cluster in a later analysis. Reportedly, diagnosis of cytomegalovirus status by the classifier showed high specificity and sensitivity. It was only CMV serostatus that was available as immune exposure information.

Use of 60 Vbeta and 13 Jbeta primers characterized the PCR. The data were produced by immunoSEQ multiplex PCR, yet TCRdb's version contains in-frame clones alone and is incomplete. The table records about 160,000 clones, roughly 83% of them present only once. The V gene's germline CDR1 is SGHNT and CDR2 YYREEE (reference sequence). With V trimmed by 5 bases and J by 5 bases, 6 bases remained unmatched. This CDR3 is 13 amino acids long. All donors participated as healthy donors of bone marrow. Regarding this clone: Antigen specificity is unknown.

The chain couples TRBV5-4 to TRBJ1-1, with 7 positions matching TRBD1. The clonotype was recovered from a boy younger than 10 in good health and CMV-seronegative. The material sequenced was PBMCs. The CDR3 region is CASRTGKGTEAFF. In DNA form, the CDR3 reads TGTGCCAGCAGGACAGGGAAAGGGACTGAAGCTTTCTTT.